A single sample is the source of the 11 T cell receptor beta chains below, sequenced in a study of blood T cells in healthy people across ages. The second PCR ran about 6 to 12 cycles with a sample-barcoded 5' primer and J-beta primers. TCRdb reprocessed the 5' RACE reads with MiXCR, giving one entry per CDR3 protein. The data show about 800,000 distinct CDR3 sequences, around 25% seen once. The same specimen was also included in a second study, on T cells of mothers and their children.

Sequencing input: blood. These receptors all stem from a boy between 5 and 17 years old in good health.

The V call is TRBV6-1, the J call TRBJ2-2, with TRBD1 as a possible D gene (6 bases). The CDR3 is 15 residues long. The V gene's germline CDR1 is MNHNS and CDR2 SASEGT. Trimming stripped 5 bases from V and 0 bases from J, with 10 bases between. This chain's CDR3 is CASSPGTSNTGELFF. CDR3 in DNA: TGTGCCAGCAGTCCCGGGACATCGAACACCGGGGAGCTGTTTTTT.

The chain employs TRBV7-9 and TRBJ1-6; weak D call: TRBD1 (5 bases). This CDR3 spans 16 amino acids. Germline CDR1 SEHNR, CDR2 FQNEAQ (reference sequence). Trimming shortened V by 5 bases and J by 10 bases, and 21 bases separated the two germline ends. CDR3 loop: CASSLGRGAIESPLHF. The CDR3 DNA reads TGTGCCAGCAGCCTAGGCCGGGGCGCCATTGAATCACCCCTCCACTTT.

This clonotype was detected a few times. The genes are TRBV5-5 and TRBJ2-7, with TRBD1 matching over 9 bases. CDR1 and CDR2 from the germline V gene are SGHKS and YYEKEE (reference sequence). V lost 4 bases and J lost 3; bases outside the gene matches: 11. The CDR3 length is 16 residues. The chain's CDR3 is CASSRGTGMELYEQYF. CDR3 nucleotide sequence: TGTGCCAGCAGCCGTGGGACAGGGATGGAACTCTACGAGCAGTACTTC. The full variable domain, in which reference TRBV5-5 and TRBJ2-7 provide the parts outside the CDR3, is DAGVTQSPTHLIKTRGQQVTLRCSPISGHKSVSWYQQVLGQGPQFIFQYYEKEERGRGNFPDRFSARQFPNYSSELNVNALLLGDSALYLCASSRGTGMELYEQYFGPGTRLTVT.

The chain has TRBV5-5 and TRBJ2-1; the match to TRBD1 covers 10 bases. Germline-derived CDR1 and CDR2 are SGHKS and YYEKEE (reference sequence). V was pared by 5 bases and J by 3 bases, with 20 bases of the junction left unmatched. The CDR3 covers 20 residues. Here the CDR3 DNA reads TGTGCCAGCAGGATGAGGGGACAGGGGTCAATAATAACTAACTACAATGAGCAGTTCTTC. This encodes CASRMRGQGSIITNYNEQFF.

The chain joins TRBV28 to TRBJ2-4; D perhaps matches TRBD2 (5 bases). CDR1 is MDHEN, CDR2 SYDVKM, per germline. V lost 6 bases and J lost 0, with 15 bases in between. CDR3 length: 16 amino acids. CDR3 nucleotide sequence: TGTGCCAGCAGGCGGAGGTTATTCCTAGCCAAAAACATTCAGTACTTC. Protein sequence: CASRRRLFLAKNIQYF. The full variable domain, rest sourced from reference TRBV28 and TRBJ2-4, is DVKVTQSSRYLVKRTGEKVFLECVQDMDHENMFWYRQDPGLGLRLIYFSYDVKMKEKGDIPEGYSVSREKKERFSLILESASTNQTSMYLCASRRRLFLAKNIQYFGAGTRLSVL.

The CDR3, as DNA: TGTGCCAGCAGAAAGATAGGAAGAACCTACAATGAGCAGTTCTTC. Its protein is CASRKIGRTYNEQFF. J is TRBJ2-1 and V is TRBV27; D remains unclear. Per germline, CDR1 MNHEY and CDR2 SMNVEV (reference sequence). The CDR3 covers 15 residues. V was pared by 6 bases and J by 2 bases, with 14 bases between.

The chain combines TRBV7-9 with TRBJ1-3, with D hard to call. Per germline, CDR1 SEHNR and CDR2 FQNEAQ (reference sequence). The CDR3 sequence is 14 residues long. Trimming removed 4 bases from V and 4 bases from J, with 11 bases in between. This CDR3 is CASSSEGLGNTIYF. CDR3 coding DNA: TGTGCCAGCAGCTCGGAGGGTTTAGGAAACACCATATATTTT.

This clonotype was recorded a few times. This chain joins TRBV6-6 and TRBJ2-5, with 7 bases fitting TRBD1. The DNA end lines up better with TRBJ2-7; the J call may be wrong. Per germline, CDR1 MNHNY and CDR2 SVGAGI (reference sequence). The CDR3 contains 13 residues. CDR3 loop: CASSYPQGDEQYF. As DNA, the CDR3 is TGTGCCAGCAGTTACCCCCAGGGGGACGAGCAGTACTTC.

V and J are TRBV6-6 and TRBJ2-2; D is ambiguous. In germline, CDR1 is MNHNY, CDR2 SVGAGI (reference sequence). Trimming took off 8 bases at V and 6 bases at J, with 10 bases between the two ends. The CDR3 runs to 12 residues. In nucleotides, the CDR3 is TGTGCCAGCGGATTTCTGGCCGGGGAGCTGTTTTTT. Its translation: CASGFLAGELFF.

This clonotype has just a few counts. The gene calls are TRBV6-2 or TRBV6-3 and TRBJ1-1; 8 positions agree with TRBD1. From germline, CDR1 is MNHEY and CDR2 SVGEGT. The CDR3 runs to 14 residues. Unmatched junction bases numbered 8, after V lost 0 bases and J lost 11 bases. The CDR3 DNA reads TGTGCCAGCAGTTACTCGAATCCGACAGGGGATGCTTTCTTT. Protein sequence: CASSYSNPTGDAFF.

This clonotype occurred a few times. The rearrangement joins TRBV7-9 to TRBJ2-7, with no clear D. V was pared by 6 bases and J by 4 bases, with 22 bases between. From germline, CDR1 is SEHNR and CDR2 FQNEAQ (reference sequence). CDR3 size: 16 residues. DNA for the CDR3: TGTGCCAGCAGAGCGACCGCCGGAAGGACCCCATACGAGCAGTACTTC. Amino acid sequence: CASRATAGRTPYEQYF.